These 10 T cell receptor beta chains originate from one sample sequenced in a study of T cells in Graves' hyperthyroidism and ophthalmopathy. TCR beta CDR3 sequences were amplified from RNA transcripts. HTBI primers were employed in a first-round RT-PCR of the TCR CDR3. TCRdb reprocessed the multiplex PCR reads via MiXCR and lists one record per CDR3 protein. The table has more than 450,000 distinct CDR3 sequences, about 20% seen once. Sequences were obtained from blood. The source of these receptors is a man in his forties or fifties with Graves' ophthalmopathy.

The chain recombines TRBV20-1 with TRBJ2-7, with 7 bases identical to TRBD1. The CDR3 has 13 amino acids. CDR1 DFQATT and CDR2 SNEGSKA come from the germline V gene (reference sequence). Trimming took 7 bases from V and 5 from J; bases not matched to a gene: 11. CDR3 DNA sequence: TGCAGTGTTGACACCGGGACAGACCACGAGCAGTACTTC. Protein sequence: CSVDTGTDHEQYF.

This clonotype came up once. The chain joins TRBV7-6 to TRBJ1-6, with D unclear. Germline V gene sequence: CDR1 SGHVS, CDR2 FNYEAQ. CDR3 length equals 14 residues. V was trimmed by 2 bases and J by 10 bases, leaving 12 bases between them. DNA for the CDR3: TGTGCCAGCAGCTTATTCTCCGGCGGGTCACCCCTCCACTTT. Amino acids: CASSLFSGGSPLHF.

This clonotype was picked up many times. The CDR3 DNA reads TGTGCCAGCAGCTTAACGTATACGGGGGGACAGCTATACACAGATACGCAGTATTTT. Its translation: CASSLTYTGGQLYTDTQYF. This chain joins TRBV7-3 and TRBJ2-3, with D perhaps given as TRBD1 or TRBD2 (7 bases each). V shed 0 bases and J shed 2 bases, with 21 bases lying between them. The length of the CDR3 is 19 residues. Looked up from germline, CDR1 is SGHTA and CDR2 is FQGTGA.

In its sample, this clonotype was seen a few times. V usage is TRBV30 and J usage is TRBJ2-1; D is ambiguous. Per the germline V gene, CDR1 is GTSNPN and CDR2 is SVGIG (reference sequence). Trimming removed 5 bases from V and 7 bases from J, with 12 bases in between. This CDR3 region has 12 residues. The CDR3: CAWGPGGNEQFF. As DNA, the CDR3 is TGTGCCTGGGGACCGGGTGGGAATGAGCAGTTCTTC. Drawing the rest from reference TRBV30 and TRBJ2-1, the complete variable domain is SQTIHQWPATLVQPVGSPLSLECTVEGTSNPNLYWYRQAAGRGLQLLFYSVGIGQISSEVPQNLSASRPQDRQFILSSKKLLLSDSGFYLCAWGPGGNEQFFGPGTRLTVL.

This clonotype was found a few times. This rearrangement joins TRBV5-5 to TRBJ2-7, with D possibly being TRBD1 (7 bases). The germline gives CDR1 SGHKS, CDR2 YYEKEE (reference sequence). CDR3 size: 18 residues. Deletions cut 0 bases from V and 2 bases from J, with 21 bases between. The CDR3 sequence is CASSLVLLLEGATYEQYF. The CDR3, as DNA: TGTGCCAGCAGCTTGGTATTGTTATTGGAGGGGGCTACCTACGAGCAGTACTTC.

This clonotype was counted at least ten times. CDR3 bases: TGTGCCAGCAGTGGGAGGACAGGGTTCACCTACGAGCAGTACTTC. Translated, it gives CASSGRTGFTYEQYF. The rearrangement uses TRBV12-3 or TRBV12-4 and TRBJ2-7; 8 nucleotides align to TRBD1. CDR3 length: 15 amino acids. The V segment lost 5 bases and the J segment 2 bases; nucleotides outside the gene matches: 8.

This clonotype was seen repeatedly, ten times or more. The chain uses TRBV5-6 and TRBJ1-1; D may be TRBD1 (5 bases). The CDR3 is 13 residues long. Trimming pared 2 bases from V and 3 bases from J, leaving 8 bases between. Germline V lookup: CDR1 SGHDT, CDR2 YYEEEE. The CDR3 here is CASSFDRYTEAFF. The CDR3 DNA sequence: TGTGCCAGCAGCTTCGACAGATACACTGAAGCTTTCTTT. The full variable domain, rest sourced from reference TRBV5-6 and TRBJ1-1, is DAGVTQSPTHLIKTRGQQVTLRCSPKSGHDTVSWYQQALGQGPQFIFQYYEEEERQRGNFPDRFSGHQFPNYSSELNVNALLLGDSALYLCASSFDRYTEAFFGQGTRLTVV.

This clonotype was seen repeatedly, ten times or more. This chain connects TRBV5-1 to TRBJ1-6, with D unresolved. Trimming shortened V by 0 bases and J by 9 bases, and 7 bases separated the two germline ends. This CDR3 spans 13 amino acids. Germline V gene data show CDR1 as SGHRS and CDR2 as YFSETQ. CDR3 amino acids: CASSLDSFSPLHF. The CDR3 nucleotides read TGCGCCAGCAGCTTGGACTCCTTTTCACCCCTCCACTTT. Complete variable domain (other parts from reference TRBV5-1 and TRBJ1-6): KAGVTQTPRYLIKTRGQQVTLSCSPISGHRSVSWYQQTPGQGLQFLFEYFSETQRNKGNFPGRFSGRQFSNSRSEMNVSTLELGDSALYLCASSLDSFSPLHFGNGTRLTVT.

This rearrangement joins TRBV27 to TRBJ1-2; 8 bases agree with TRBD1. Germline V gene data show CDR1 as MNHEY and CDR2 as SMNVEV (reference sequence). The CDR3 loop spans 13 amino acids. Trimming took 6 bases from V and 2 from J; bases not matched to a gene: 2. The DNA of the CDR3 is TGTGCCAGCAGAAGACAGGGGAACTATGGCTACACCTTC. It yields the protein CASRRQGNYGYTF.

This clonotype showed up just a few times. This chain connects TRBV11-1 to TRBJ2-7; 11 bases line up with TRBD2. The CDR3 has 15 residues. V shed 1 base, J shed 3 bases, and the junction held 2 bases outside the gene matches. Germline V gene sequence: CDR1 SGHAT, CDR2 FQDESV (reference sequence). For the CDR3, the DNA is TGTGCCAGCAGCTTAGGGACTAGCGGGTACTACGAGCAGTACTTC. It yields the protein CASSLGTSGYYEQYF.